This TCR beta chain came from a study of T cell changes during pregnancy in multiple sclerosis. The repertoire was sequenced with immunoSEQ multiplex PCR; TCRdb's copy has only in-frame clones and lacks some. The sample gives under 150,000 clones, 90% to 96% of which show up once; 0.4% to 0.5% is in the top ten. Germline CDR1 reads SGHRS; CDR2 reads YFSETQ. With V trimmed by 1 base and J by 3 bases, 14 bases remained unmatched. This CDR3 has 18 amino acids. The chain carries TRBV5-1 and TRBJ2-7; 9 bases fit TRBD1. Source: peripheral blood, taken after pregnancy. This clonotype was obtained from a female donor with multiple sclerosis, enrolled in a pregnancy study. In nucleotides, the CDR3 is TGCGCCAGCAGCTTGACCGTCACCGGGACAGGGCCCAACTACGAGCAGTACTTC. It encodes CASSLTVTGTGPNYEQYF.